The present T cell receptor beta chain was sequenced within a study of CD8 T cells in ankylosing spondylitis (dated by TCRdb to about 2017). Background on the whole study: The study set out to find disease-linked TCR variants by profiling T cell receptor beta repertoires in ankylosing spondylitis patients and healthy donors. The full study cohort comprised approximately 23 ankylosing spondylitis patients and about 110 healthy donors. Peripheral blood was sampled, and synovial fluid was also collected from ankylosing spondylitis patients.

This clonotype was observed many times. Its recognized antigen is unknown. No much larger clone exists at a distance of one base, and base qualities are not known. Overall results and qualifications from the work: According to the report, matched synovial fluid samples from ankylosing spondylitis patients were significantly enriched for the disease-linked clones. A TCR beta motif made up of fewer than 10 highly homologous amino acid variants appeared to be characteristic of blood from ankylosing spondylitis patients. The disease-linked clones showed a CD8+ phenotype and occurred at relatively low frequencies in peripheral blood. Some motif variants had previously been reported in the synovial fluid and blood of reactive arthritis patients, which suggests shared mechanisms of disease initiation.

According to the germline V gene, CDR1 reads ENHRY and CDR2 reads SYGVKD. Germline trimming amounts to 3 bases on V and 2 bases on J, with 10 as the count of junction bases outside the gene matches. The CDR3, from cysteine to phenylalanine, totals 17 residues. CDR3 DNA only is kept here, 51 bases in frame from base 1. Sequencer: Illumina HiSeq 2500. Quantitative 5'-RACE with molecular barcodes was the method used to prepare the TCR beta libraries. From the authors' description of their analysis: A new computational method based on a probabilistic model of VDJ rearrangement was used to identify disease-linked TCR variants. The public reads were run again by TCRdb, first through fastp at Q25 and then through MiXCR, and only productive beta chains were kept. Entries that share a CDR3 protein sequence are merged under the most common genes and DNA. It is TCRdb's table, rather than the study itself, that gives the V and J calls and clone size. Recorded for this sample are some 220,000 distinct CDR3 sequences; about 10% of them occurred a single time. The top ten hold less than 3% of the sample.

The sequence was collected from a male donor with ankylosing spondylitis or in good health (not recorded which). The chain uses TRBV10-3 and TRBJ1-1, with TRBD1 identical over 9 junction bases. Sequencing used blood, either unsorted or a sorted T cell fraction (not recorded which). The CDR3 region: CAISEPGQGRSNTEAFF. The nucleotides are TGTGCCATCAGTGAACCTGGACAGGGGAGATCTAACACTGAAGCTTTCTTT.